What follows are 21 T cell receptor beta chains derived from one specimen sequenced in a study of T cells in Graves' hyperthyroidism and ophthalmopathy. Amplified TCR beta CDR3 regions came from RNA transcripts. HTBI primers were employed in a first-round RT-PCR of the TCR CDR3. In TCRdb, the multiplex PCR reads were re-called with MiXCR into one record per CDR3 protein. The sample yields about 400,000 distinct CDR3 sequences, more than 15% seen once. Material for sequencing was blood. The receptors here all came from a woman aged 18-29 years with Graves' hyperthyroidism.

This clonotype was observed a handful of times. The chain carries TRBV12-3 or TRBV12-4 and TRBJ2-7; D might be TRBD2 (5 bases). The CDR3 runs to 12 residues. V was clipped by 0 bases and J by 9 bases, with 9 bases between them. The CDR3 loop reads CASSLAPRGQYF. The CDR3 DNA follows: TGTGCCAGCAGTTTAGCCCCCCGGGGGCAGTACTTC.

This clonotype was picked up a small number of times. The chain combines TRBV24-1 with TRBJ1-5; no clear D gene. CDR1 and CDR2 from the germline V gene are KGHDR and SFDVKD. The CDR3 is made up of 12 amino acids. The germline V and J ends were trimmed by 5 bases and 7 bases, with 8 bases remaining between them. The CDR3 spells CATSATSQPQHF. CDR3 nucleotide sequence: TGTGCCACCAGTGCCACAAGCCAGCCCCAGCATTTT.

The CDR3 nucleotides read TGCGCCAGCAGCTCCACTCCGGGACAACAAGAGACCCAGTACTTC. It encodes CASSSTPGQQETQYF. The genes are TRBV5-1 and TRBJ2-5; TRBD1 might be the D (6 bases). In germline, CDR1 is SGHRS, CDR2 YFSETQ. Trimming took 3 bases from V and 2 from J, leaving 14 bases between them. The CDR3 runs 15 residues.

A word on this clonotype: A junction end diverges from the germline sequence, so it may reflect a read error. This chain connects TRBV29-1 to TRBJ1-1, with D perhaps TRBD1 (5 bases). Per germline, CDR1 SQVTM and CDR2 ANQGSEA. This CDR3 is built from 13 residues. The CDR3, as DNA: TGCGGCGTTGAACCTGACAGGAACACTGAAGCTTTCTTT. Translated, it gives CGVEPDRNTEAFF.

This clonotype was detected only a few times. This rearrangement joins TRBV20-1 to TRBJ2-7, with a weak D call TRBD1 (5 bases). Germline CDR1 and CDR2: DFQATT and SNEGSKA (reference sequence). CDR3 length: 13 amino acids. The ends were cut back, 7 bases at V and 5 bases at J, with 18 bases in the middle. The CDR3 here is CSVRPGKAHEQYF. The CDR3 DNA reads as TGCAGTGTAAGGCCAGGGAAAGCTCACGAGCAGTACTTC.

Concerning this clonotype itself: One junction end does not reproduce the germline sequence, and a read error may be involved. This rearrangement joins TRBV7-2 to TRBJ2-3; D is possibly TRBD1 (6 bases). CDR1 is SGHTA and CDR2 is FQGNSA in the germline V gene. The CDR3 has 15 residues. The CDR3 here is CASSVATRGTDTQYF. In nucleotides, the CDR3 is TGTGCCAGCAGCGTAGCTACGAGGGGGACAGATACGCAGTATTTT.

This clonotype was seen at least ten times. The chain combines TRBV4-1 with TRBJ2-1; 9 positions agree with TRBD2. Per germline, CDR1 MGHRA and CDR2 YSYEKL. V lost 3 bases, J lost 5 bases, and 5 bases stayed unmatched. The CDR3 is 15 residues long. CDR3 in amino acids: CASSQEAGGHNEQFF. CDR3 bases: TGCGCCAGCAGCCAGGAAGCGGGAGGACACAATGAGCAGTTCTTC.

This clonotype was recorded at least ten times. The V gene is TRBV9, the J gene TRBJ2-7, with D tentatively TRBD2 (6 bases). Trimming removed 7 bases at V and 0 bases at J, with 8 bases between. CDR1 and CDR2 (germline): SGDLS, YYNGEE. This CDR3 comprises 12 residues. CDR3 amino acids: CASGGDSYEQYF. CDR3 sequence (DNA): TGTGCCAGCGGCGGGGACTCCTACGAGCAGTACTTC. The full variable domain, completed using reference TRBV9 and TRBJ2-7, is DSGVTQTPKHLITATGQRVTLRCSPRSGDLSVYWYQQSLDQGLQFLIQYYNGEERAKGNILERFSAQQFPDLHSELNLSSLELGDSALYFCASGGDSYEQYFGPGTRLTVT.

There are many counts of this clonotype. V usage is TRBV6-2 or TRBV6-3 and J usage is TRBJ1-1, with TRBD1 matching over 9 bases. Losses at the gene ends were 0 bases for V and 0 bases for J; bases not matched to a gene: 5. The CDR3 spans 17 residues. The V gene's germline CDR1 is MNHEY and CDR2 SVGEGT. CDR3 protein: CASSYSGQGVLNTEAFF. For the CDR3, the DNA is TGTGCCAGCAGTTACTCGGGACAGGGAGTTCTGAACACTGAAGCTTTCTTT.

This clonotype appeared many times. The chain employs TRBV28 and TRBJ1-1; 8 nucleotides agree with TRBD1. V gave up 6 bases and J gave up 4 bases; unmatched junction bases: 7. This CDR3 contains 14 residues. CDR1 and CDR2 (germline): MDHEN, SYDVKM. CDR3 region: CASSVTGEVTEAFF. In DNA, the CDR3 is TGTGCCAGCAGCGTGACAGGGGAAGTCACTGAAGCTTTCTTT. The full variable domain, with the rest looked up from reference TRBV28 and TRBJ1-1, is DVKVTQSSRYLVKRTGEKVFLECVQDMDHENMFWYRQDPGLGLRLIYFSYDVKMKEKGDIPEGYSVSREKKERFSLILESASTNQTSMYLCASSVTGEVTEAFFGQGTRLTVV.

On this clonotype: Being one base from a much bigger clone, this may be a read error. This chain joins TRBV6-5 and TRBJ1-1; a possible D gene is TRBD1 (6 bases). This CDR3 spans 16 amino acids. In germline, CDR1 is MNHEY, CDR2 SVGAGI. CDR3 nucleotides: TGTGCCAGCAGTTACTCACTAACAGGGCTAGGCACTGAAGCTCTCTTT. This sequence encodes CASSYSLTGLGTEALF.

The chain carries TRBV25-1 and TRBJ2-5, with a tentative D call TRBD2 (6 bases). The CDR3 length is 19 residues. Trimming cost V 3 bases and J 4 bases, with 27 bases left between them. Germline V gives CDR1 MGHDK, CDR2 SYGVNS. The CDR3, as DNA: TGTGCCAGCAGTGATTTCGCTGGAGGGGCTGGGGGTATGGGAGAGACCCAGTACTTC. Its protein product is CASSDFAGGAGGMGETQYF.

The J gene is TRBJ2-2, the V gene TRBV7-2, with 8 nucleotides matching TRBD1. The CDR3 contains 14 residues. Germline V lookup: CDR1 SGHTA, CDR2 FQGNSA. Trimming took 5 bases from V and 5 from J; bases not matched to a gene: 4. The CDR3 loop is CASSEGQGTGELFF. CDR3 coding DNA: TGTGCCAGCAGCGAAGGACAGGGAACCGGGGAGCTGTTTTTT.

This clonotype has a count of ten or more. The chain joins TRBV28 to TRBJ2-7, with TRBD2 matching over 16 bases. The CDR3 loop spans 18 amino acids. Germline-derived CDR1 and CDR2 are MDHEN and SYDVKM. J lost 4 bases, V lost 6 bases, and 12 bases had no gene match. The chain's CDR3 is CASSPEGLAGGPRYEQYF. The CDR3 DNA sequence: TGTGCCAGCAGCCCCGAGGGACTAGCGGGAGGGCCGAGATACGAGCAGTACTTC.

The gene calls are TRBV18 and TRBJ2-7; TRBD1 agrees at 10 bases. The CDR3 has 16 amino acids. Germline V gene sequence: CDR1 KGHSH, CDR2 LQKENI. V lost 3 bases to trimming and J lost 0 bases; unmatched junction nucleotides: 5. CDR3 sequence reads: CASSPGGQGPSYEQYF. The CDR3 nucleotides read TGTGCCAGCTCACCGGGGGGACAGGGGCCCTCCTACGAGCAGTACTTC.

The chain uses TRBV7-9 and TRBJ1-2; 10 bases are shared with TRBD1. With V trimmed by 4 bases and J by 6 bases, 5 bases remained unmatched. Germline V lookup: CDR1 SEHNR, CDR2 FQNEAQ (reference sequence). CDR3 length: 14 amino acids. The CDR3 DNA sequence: TGTGCCAGCAGCTGGGGACAGGGGTTCGATGGCTACACCTTC. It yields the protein CASSWGQGFDGYTF. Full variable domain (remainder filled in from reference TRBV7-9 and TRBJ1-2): DTGVSQNPRHKITKRGQNVTFRCDPISEHNRLYWYRQTLGQGPEFLTYFQNEAQLEKSRLLSDRFSAERPKGSFSTLEIQRTEQGDSAMYLCASSWGQGFDGYTFGSGTRLTVV.

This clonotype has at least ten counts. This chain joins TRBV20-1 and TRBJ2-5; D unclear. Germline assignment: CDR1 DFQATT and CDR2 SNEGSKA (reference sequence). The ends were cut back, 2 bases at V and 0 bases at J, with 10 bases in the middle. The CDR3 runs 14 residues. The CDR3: CSARPLGYQETQYF. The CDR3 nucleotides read TGCAGTGCTAGACCACTCGGGTACCAAGAGACCCAGTACTTC.

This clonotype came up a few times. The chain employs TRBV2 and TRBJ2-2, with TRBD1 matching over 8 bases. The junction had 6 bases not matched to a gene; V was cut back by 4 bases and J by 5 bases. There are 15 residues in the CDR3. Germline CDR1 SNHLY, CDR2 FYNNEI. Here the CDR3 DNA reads TGTGCCAGCAGTGTTGACAGGGGTTCTACCGGGGAGCTGTTTTTT. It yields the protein CASSVDRGSTGELFF.

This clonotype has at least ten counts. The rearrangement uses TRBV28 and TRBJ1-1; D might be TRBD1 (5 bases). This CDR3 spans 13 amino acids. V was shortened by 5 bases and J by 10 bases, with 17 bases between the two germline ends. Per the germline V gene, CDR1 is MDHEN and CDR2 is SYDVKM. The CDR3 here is CASSPGGGWGAFF. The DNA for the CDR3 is TGTGCCAGCAGTCCGGGGGGGGGTTGGGGAGCTTTCTTT.

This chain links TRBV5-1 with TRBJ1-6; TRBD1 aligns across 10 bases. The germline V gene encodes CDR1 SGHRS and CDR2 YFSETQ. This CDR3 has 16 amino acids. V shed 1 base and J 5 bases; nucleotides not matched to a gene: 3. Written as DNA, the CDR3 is TGCGCCAGCAGCTTGCCCGGGACAGGGGATAATTCACCCCTCCACTTT. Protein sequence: CASSLPGTGDNSPLHF.

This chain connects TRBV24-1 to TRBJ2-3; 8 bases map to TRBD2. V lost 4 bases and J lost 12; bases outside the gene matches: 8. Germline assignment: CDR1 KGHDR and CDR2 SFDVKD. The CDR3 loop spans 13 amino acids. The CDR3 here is CATSDLSGLAQYF. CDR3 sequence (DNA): TGTGCCACCAGTGACCTTTCCGGACTAGCTCAGTATTTT.